A single sample is the source of the 18 T cell receptor beta chains below, sequenced in a study of cytomegalovirus exposure and HLA in healthy donors. The PCR used 60 Vbeta and 13 Jbeta primers. Produced via immunoSEQ multiplex PCR; TCRdb's table is partial and in-frame only. The sample includes 65,000 to 80,000 clones, roughly 79% of them seen just once. Source material: PBMCs. The receptors were gathered from a woman aged 35 to 49 in good health and CMV-seropositive.

In regard to this clone: The junction differs from germline at one of its ends, possibly a read error. The CDR3 region has the DNA TGTGCCAGCAGTCAAGACAGGGCGAACACTGAAGCTTTCTTT. It translates to CASSQDRANTEAFF. The chain combines TRBV4-2 with TRBJ1-1; 7 bases align to TRBD1. Germline loops: CDR1 LGHNA, CDR2 YNFKEQ. CDR3 size: 14 residues.

This chain links TRBV30 with TRBJ1-2, with D perhaps matching TRBD1 (6 bases). The CDR3 consists of 13 residues. Trimming stripped 5 bases from V and 2 bases from J, with 12 bases between. CDR1 and CDR2 from the germline V gene are GTSNPN and SVGIG (reference sequence). The DNA of the CDR3 is TGTGCCTGGGAAGGACAGAGAAACTATGGCTACACCTTC. Translating gives CAWEGQRNYGYTF.

The V and J genes are TRBV6-1 and TRBJ2-1, with 11 bases that match TRBD2. CDR1 is MNHNS, CDR2 SASEGT, per germline. The trim removed 1 base at V and 7 bases at J, leaving 3 bases unmatched. CDR3 size: 15 residues. CDR3: CASSEVLAGVNEQFF. The CDR3 bases are TGTGCCAGCAGTGAAGTACTAGCGGGAGTAAATGAGCAGTTCTTC.

V usage is TRBV9 and J usage is TRBJ2-1; D is ambiguous. V gave up 3 bases and J gave up 0 bases, with 10 bases separating them. Germline-derived CDR1 and CDR2 are SGDLS and YYNGEE. This CDR3 region has 15 residues. The CDR3 reads CASSALGSSYNEQFF. For the CDR3, the DNA is TGTGCCAGCAGCGCCCTAGGTAGCTCCTACAATGAGCAGTTCTTC.

V usage is TRBV4-2 and J usage is TRBJ1-5, with 8 bases identical to TRBD1. From germline, CDR1 is LGHNA and CDR2 YNFKEQ. Unmatched junction bases numbered 11, after V lost 3 bases and J lost 4 bases. There are 17 residues in the CDR3. The CDR3 region has the DNA TGTGCCAGCAGCCACGTCGGGACAGGCTCATTAAATCAGCCCCAGCATTTT. Protein product: CASSHVGTGSLNQPQHF.

This clone was recorded only once. CDR3 amino acids: CASSFRHGGFQDTQYF. DNA of the CDR3: TGTGCCAGCAGCTTCCGACATGGAGGTTTTCAGGATACGCAGTATTTT. The chain uses TRBV7-8 and TRBJ2-3, with TRBD2 as a possible D gene (5 bases). The germline V gene encodes CDR1 SGHVS and CDR2 FQNEAQ. The V end lost 3 bases, the J end lost 6 bases, and 19 bases lay between the germline ends. This CDR3 region has 16 residues.

V usage is TRBV27 and J usage is TRBJ2-3; 7 bases fit TRBD1. With 8 bases clipped from V and 5 bases from J, the junction kept 10 bases outside the gene matches. CDR1 is MNHEY, CDR2 SMNVEV, per germline (reference sequence). The CDR3 runs 14 residues. In DNA, the CDR3 is TGTGCCAGCCGGACAGGACCCGGTCTAGATACGCAGTATTTT. Residues: CASRTGPGLDTQYF.

This clone was seen more than once but under ten times. V gene TRBV5-4 combines with J gene TRBJ1-2; no firm D call. Between the trimmed V and J ends, which lost 2 bases and 5 bases, there was a span of 10 bases. CDR3 size: 13 residues. Germline CDR1 and CDR2: SGHNT and YYREEE (reference sequence). CDR3 loop: CASSFFEGYGYTF. DNA of the CDR3: TGTGCCAGCAGCTTTTTTGAGGGATATGGCTACACCTTC. The full variable domain, with the rest looked up from reference TRBV5-4 and TRBJ1-2, is ETGVTQSPTHLIKTRGQQVTLRCSSQSGHNTVSWYQQALGQGPQFIFQYYREEENGRGNFPPRFSGLQFPNYSSELNVNALELDDSALYLCASSFFEGYGYTFGSGTRLTVV.

This clone was seen only a few times. The chain carries TRBV6-5 and TRBJ1-2; TRBD1 matches at 8 bases. The CDR3 consists of 14 residues. The germline V gene encodes CDR1 MNHEY and CDR2 SVGAGI. The J segment lost 4 bases and the V segment lost 2 bases, leaving 3 bases of the junction unmatched. The DNA of the CDR3 is TGTGCCAGCAGTTACACGACAGGGGCCTATGGCTACACCTTC. It is translated as CASSYTTGAYGYTF.

The genes are TRBV15 and TRBJ1-4; no clear D gene. Germline CDR1 and CDR2: LNHNV and YYDKDF (reference sequence). The CDR3 is 13 amino acids. V lost 3 bases to trimming and J lost 6 bases, with 8 bases between them. The CDR3 nucleotides are TGTGCCACCAGCAGGGGCGACGATGAAAAACTGTTTTTT. Protein sequence: CATSRGDDEKLFF.

As DNA, the CDR3 is TGCAGCACACAGGGGGGAAATGGAGTGAACACTGAAGCTTTCTTT. This codes for CSTQGGNGVNTEAFF. The V gene is TRBV29-1, the J gene TRBJ1-1, with TRBD1 matching 8 bases. The CDR3 loop spans 15 amino acids. The ends lost 8 bases at V and 0 bases at J; junction bases unmatched: 11. Germline V gene lookup returns CDR1 SQVTM and CDR2 ANQGSEA.

The CDR3 protein is CAIRTGFDGYTF. The CDR3 bases are TGTGCCATCAGGACAGGGTTTGATGGCTACACCTTC. This rearrangement joins TRBV10-3 to TRBJ1-2; 7 nucleotides agree with TRBD1. Germline values: CDR1 ENHRY, CDR2 SYGVKD. CDR3 length: 12 residues. The V and J ends lost 6 bases and 6 bases, in that order; junction bases with no gene match: 4.

This clone was counted between two and nine times. The chain carries TRBV21-1 and TRBJ2-1; TRBD1 is the table's D call and was not checked against the DNA. TRBV21-1 is noted as a pseudogene. CDR3 size: 21 residues. The chain's CDR3 is CASSKERKRARDRSSYNEQFF. The CDR3 nucleotides read TGTGCCAGCAGCAAAGAGCGTAAAAGAGCAAGGGACAGGAGCTCCTACAATGAGCAGTTCTTC.

The rearrangement uses TRBV28 and TRBJ2-7; D is uncertain. V lost 9 bases and J 0 bases, leaving 6 bases between the germline ends. CDR1 and CDR2 from the germline V gene are MDHEN and SYDVKM. CDR3 size: 11 residues. The CDR3 sequence is CASLSSYEQYF. The CDR3 DNA is TGTGCCAGTCTGAGCTCCTACGAGCAGTACTTC.

The rearrangement uses TRBV27 and TRBJ1-6; D remains unclear. Per germline, CDR1 MNHEY and CDR2 SMNVEV (reference sequence). The CDR3 runs to 14 residues. V lost 0 bases and J 5 bases, leaving 5 bases between the germline ends. For the CDR3, the DNA is TGTGCCAGCAGTTTATCCGCGGATAATTCACCCCTCCACTTT. The encoded protein is CASSLSADNSPLHF.

The rearrangement links TRBV7-9 to TRBJ1-1; D is unclear. The ends were cut back, 1 base at V and 7 bases at J, with 7 bases in the middle. The germline V gene has CDR1 SEHNR and CDR2 FQNEAQ (reference sequence). This CDR3 region has 12 residues. CDR3 protein: CASSLVANEAFF. CDR3 nucleotide sequence: TGTGCCAGCAGCTTAGTTGCGAATGAAGCTTTCTTT.

The rearrangement uses TRBV29-1 and TRBJ2-5, with 9 bases identical to TRBD2. CDR1 is SQVTM, CDR2 ANQGSEA, per germline. The V segment lost 6 bases and the J segment 4 bases; nucleotides outside the gene matches: 3. The CDR3 covers 12 residues. CDR3 loop: CSVGTSRETQYF. The CDR3 DNA follows: TGCAGCGTCGGGACTAGCAGAGAGACCCAGTACTTC.

The chain uses TRBV27 and TRBJ2-1; 9 bases are shared with TRBD2. The CDR3 spans 20 residues. V gave up 3 bases and J gave up 9 bases; unmatched junction bases: 24. Germline V gene data show CDR1 as MNHEY and CDR2 as SMNVEV (reference sequence). CDR3 region: CASSFIGWAGKGGGAAEQFF. Written as DNA, the CDR3 is TGTGCCAGCAGTTTTATTGGGTGGGCAGGCAAAGGCGGGGGGGCAGCTGAGCAGTTCTTC.